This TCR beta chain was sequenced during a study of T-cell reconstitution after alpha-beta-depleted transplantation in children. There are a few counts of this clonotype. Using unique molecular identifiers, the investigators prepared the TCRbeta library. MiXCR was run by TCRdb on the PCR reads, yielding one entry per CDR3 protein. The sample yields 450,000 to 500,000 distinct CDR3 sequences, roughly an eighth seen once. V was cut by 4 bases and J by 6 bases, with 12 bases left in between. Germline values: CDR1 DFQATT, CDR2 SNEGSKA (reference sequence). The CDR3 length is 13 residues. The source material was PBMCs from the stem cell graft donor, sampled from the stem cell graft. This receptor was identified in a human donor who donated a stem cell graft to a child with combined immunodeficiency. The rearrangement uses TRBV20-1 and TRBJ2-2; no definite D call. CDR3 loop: CSAIKKASGELFF. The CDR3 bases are TGCAGTGCTATCAAAAAGGCCTCCGGGGAGCTGTTTTTT.